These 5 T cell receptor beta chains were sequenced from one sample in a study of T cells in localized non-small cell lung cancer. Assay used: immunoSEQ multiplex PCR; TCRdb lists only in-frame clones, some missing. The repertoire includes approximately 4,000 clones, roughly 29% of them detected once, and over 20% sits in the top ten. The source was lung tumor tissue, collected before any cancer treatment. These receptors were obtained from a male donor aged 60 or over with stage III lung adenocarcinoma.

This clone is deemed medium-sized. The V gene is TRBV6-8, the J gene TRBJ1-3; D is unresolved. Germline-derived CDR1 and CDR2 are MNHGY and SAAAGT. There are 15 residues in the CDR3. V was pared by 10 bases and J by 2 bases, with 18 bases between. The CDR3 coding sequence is TGTGCCATCAGAGGGTCCTCATTGGCTGGAAACACCATATATTTT. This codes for CAIRGSSLAGNTIYF.

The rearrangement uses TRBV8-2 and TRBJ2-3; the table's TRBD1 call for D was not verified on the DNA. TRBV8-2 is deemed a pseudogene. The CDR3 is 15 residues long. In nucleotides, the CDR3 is TGTGCCAGCAGTAACTACAGGGGGGGCACAGATACGCAGTATTTT. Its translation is CASSNYRGGTDTQYF.

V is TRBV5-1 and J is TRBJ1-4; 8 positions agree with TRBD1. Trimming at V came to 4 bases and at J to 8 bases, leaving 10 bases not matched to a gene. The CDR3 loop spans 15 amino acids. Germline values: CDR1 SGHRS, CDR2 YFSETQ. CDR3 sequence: CASSPQGAGSEKLFF. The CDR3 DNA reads TGCGCCAGCAGCCCGCAGGGGGCCGGTTCGGAAAAACTGTTTTTT. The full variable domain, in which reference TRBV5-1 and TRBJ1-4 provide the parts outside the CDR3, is KAGVTQTPRYLIKTRGQQVTLSCSPISGHRSVSWYQQTPGQGLQFLFEYFSETQRNKGNFPGRFSGRQFSNSRSEMNVSTLELGDSALYLCASSPQGAGSEKLFFGSGTQLSVL.

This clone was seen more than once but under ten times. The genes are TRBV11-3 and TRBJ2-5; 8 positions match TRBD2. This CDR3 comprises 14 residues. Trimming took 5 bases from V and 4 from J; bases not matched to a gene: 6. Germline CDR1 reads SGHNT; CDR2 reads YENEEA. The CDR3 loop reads CASSPPGLGETQYF. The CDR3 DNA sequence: TGTGCCAGCAGCCCACCGGGACTAGGAGAGACCCAGTACTTC.

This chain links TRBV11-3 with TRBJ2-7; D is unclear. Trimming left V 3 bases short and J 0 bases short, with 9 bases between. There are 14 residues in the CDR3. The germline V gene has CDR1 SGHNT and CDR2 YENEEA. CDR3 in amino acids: CASSFYGSSYEQYF. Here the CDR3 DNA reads TGTGCCAGCAGCTTTTACGGCAGCTCCTACGAGCAGTACTTC.